The clone carrying this T cell receptor (beta chain) was detected ten times or more. The target antigen is unknown. Each TCR transcript was tagged with a 10-nucleotide random UMI during 5'RACE. TCRdb fed the 5' RACE reads into MiXCR, producing one record per CDR3 protein. Of about 66,000 distinct CDR3 sequences listed, around 3.9% are singletons. From germline, CDR1 is LGHDT and CDR2 YNNKEL (reference sequence). The CDR3 runs 14 residues. J was trimmed by 6 bases and V by 1 base; bases with no gene match: 4. The data originate from a study of neurological immune-mediated disorders. Findings of the study overall: The level of TCR clonal expansion was highest in patients with HTLV-1-associated myelopathy and lowest in multiple sclerosis, where it fell below the level seen in healthy controls. No expanded-clone CDR3 amino acid sequence recurred across subjects, suggesting private TCR-beta repertoires.

For the unsorted libraries, 2 million PBMCs stored at -80 C served as input. The rearrangement links TRBV3-1 to TRBJ2-7; 9 bases align to TRBD1. The sequence was obtained from a man aged 25 to 40 with multiple sclerosis. The sample comprised PBMCs. The CDR3 sequence: CASSQVGTGSEQYF. DNA of the CDR3: TGTGCCAGCAGCCAAGTGGGGACAGGGAGCGAGCAGTACTTC.